This entry lists 12 T cell receptor beta chains sequenced from one sample in a study of T cells in Graves' hyperthyroidism and ophthalmopathy. TCR beta CDR3 regions were amplified from RNA transcripts. Carried out on the TCR CDR3, a first-round RT-PCR used the HTBI primer set. MiXCR, applied by TCRdb to the multiplex PCR reads, yields one record per CDR3 protein. Of around 350,000 distinct CDR3 sequences in the sample, about 19% were seen once. The sample consisted of blood. The source of these receptors is a woman younger than 30 with Graves' hyperthyroidism.

There are many counts of this clonotype. The gene calls are TRBV12-3 or TRBV12-4 and TRBJ1-3, with D perhaps TRBD1 (5 bases). CDR3 size: 16 residues. V shed 9 bases and J shed 4 bases, with 22 bases lying between them. CDR3 loop: CASKFRGTEEGNTIYF. The CDR3, as DNA: TGTGCCAGTAAATTTCGGGGGACCGAGGAGGGAAACACCATATATTTT.

This clonotype was seen repeatedly, ten times or more. This CDR3 is missing its conserved last phenylalanine or tryptophan, likely due to a read error. The limits of the CDR3 on the DNA are not certain, so only TCRdb's listed CDR3 is given. V is TRBV10-3 and J is TRBJ1-5; TRBD1, the table's D call, was not compared with the DNA. Germline CDR1 reads ENHRY; CDR2 reads SYGVKD. From its first to its last residue, the CDR3 has 11 amino acids. This CDR3 is CAISDGGTPMV.

This clonotype was counted many times. The chain uses TRBV19 and TRBJ1-5; tentative D call: TRBD1 (6 bases). V dropped 7 bases and J dropped 6 bases, with 19 bases sitting between them. Germline V gene sequence: CDR1 LNHDA, CDR2 SQIVND (reference sequence). The CDR3 spans 15 residues. CDR3: CASTQRRGEGQPQHF. DNA for the CDR3: TGTGCCAGTACCCAACGCAGGGGAGAGGGTCAGCCCCAGCATTTT.

V usage is TRBV4-1 and J usage is TRBJ1-1, with TRBD1 matching 7 bases. The V gene's germline CDR1 is MGHRA and CDR2 YSYEKL. The CDR3 has 14 residues. V shed 3 bases, J shed 4 bases, and the junction held 5 bases outside the gene matches. The DNA of the CDR3 is TGCGCCAGCAGCCAGACAGGGTTGGGCACTGAAGCTTTCTTT. As protein: CASSQTGLGTEAFF.

This clonotype was picked up a small number of times. V and J are TRBV7-2 and TRBJ2-5; 16 positions match TRBD2. The CDR3 has 16 amino acids. V lost 2 bases to trimming and J lost 5 bases; unmatched junction nucleotides: 2. Germline-derived CDR1 and CDR2 are SGHTA and FQGNSA. CDR3 residues: CASSLLGLAGGETQYF. CDR3 sequence (DNA): TGTGCCAGCAGCTTATTGGGACTAGCGGGGGGGGAGACCCAGTACTTC. The full variable domain, with the rest looked up from reference TRBV7-2 and TRBJ2-5, is GAGVSQSPSNKVTEKGKDVELRCDPISGHTALYWYRQSLGQGLEFLIYFQGNSAPDKSGLPSDRFSAERTGGSVSTLTIQRTQQEDSAVYLCASSLLGLAGGETQYFGPGTRLLVL.

This clonotype was recorded many times. The V and J genes are TRBV6-2 or TRBV6-3 and TRBJ1-1; possible D gene TRBD1, 5 bases. V was cut by 4 bases and J by 4 bases, with 16 bases left in between. Germline V lookup: CDR1 MNHEY, CDR2 SVGEGT. CDR3 length: 15 residues. The CDR3 spells CASSSNMGGGTEAFF. Here the CDR3 DNA reads TGTGCCAGCAGTTCCAACATGGGGGGGGGCACTGAAGCTTTCTTT.

This clonotype was observed at least ten times. This chain joins TRBV29-1 and TRBJ1-1; D call uncertain. The CDR3 loop spans 13 amino acids. V lost 4 bases and J 0 bases, leaving 9 bases between the germline ends. Germline V gives CDR1 SQVTM, CDR2 ANQGSEA. The CDR3 DNA follows: TGCAGCGTTGTAGGGCATTTGAACACTGAAGCTTTCTTT. Its protein is CSVVGHLNTEAFF.

The chain's CDR3 is CSFAWDGQETQYF. CDR3 nucleotide sequence: TGCAGCTTCGCATGGGACGGCCAAGAGACCCAGTACTTC. The chain carries TRBV29-1 and TRBJ2-5; D is tentatively TRBD1 or TRBD2 (5 bases each). The CDR3 extends over 13 amino acids. The ends were cut back, 8 bases at V and 1 base at J, with 14 bases in the middle. CDR1 and CDR2 from the germline V gene are SQVTM and ANQGSEA.

This clonotype was detected ten times or more. The J gene is TRBJ2-7, the V gene TRBV30; D is possibly TRBD1 or TRBD2 (5 bases each). CDR3 length: 15 amino acids. V gave up 3 bases and J gave up 5 bases, with 20 bases separating them. Germline V gene data show CDR1 as GTSNPN and CDR2 as SVGIG (reference sequence). The CDR3 is CAWSEGPGFSHEQYF. CDR3 nucleotides: TGTGCCTGGAGCGAGGGGCCGGGTTTTAGCCACGAGCAGTACTTC.

This clonotype was seen ten or more times. The chain employs TRBV19 and TRBJ1-1; no reliable D call. CDR3 length: 13 amino acids. V lost 2 bases and J 1 base, leaving 5 bases between the germline ends. Per the germline V gene, CDR1 is LNHDA and CDR2 is SQIVND (reference sequence). CDR3 sequence: CASSISANTEAFF. The CDR3 DNA reads TGTGCCAGTAGTATATCAGCGAACACTGAAGCTTTCTTT.

V is TRBV4-1 and J is TRBJ2-5; 8 positions match TRBD2. CDR3 length: 16 residues. J lost 2 bases, V lost 3 bases, and 8 bases had no gene match. Germline V lookup: CDR1 MGHRA, CDR2 YSYEKL. In DNA, the CDR3 is TGCGCCAGCAGCCAGTTAAAACTAGCGGCTCAAGAGACCCAGTACTTC. Translated, it gives CASSQLKLAAQETQYF.

This clonotype was recorded at least ten times. The chain employs TRBV2 and TRBJ2-7, with D unresolved. The V end lost 0 bases, the J end lost 4 bases, and 7 bases lay between the germline ends. CDR3 size: 13 residues. Germline CDR1 SNHLY, CDR2 FYNNEI. CDR3 residues: CASSEAWLYEQYF. For the CDR3, the DNA is TGTGCCAGCAGTGAAGCTTGGCTGTACGAGCAGTACTTC.